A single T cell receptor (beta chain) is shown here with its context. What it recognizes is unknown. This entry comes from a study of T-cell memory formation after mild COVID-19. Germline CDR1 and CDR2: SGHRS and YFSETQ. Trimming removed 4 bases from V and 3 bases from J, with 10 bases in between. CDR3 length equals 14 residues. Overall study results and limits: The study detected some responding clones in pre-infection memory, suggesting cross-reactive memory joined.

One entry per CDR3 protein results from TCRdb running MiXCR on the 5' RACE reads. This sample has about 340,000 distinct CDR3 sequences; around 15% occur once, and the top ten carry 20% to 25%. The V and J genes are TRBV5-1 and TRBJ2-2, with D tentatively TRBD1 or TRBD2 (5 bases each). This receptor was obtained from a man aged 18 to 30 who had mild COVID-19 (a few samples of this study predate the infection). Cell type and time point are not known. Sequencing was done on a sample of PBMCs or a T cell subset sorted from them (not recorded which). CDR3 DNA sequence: TGCGCCAGCAGCATCGGGACCTACACCGGGGAGCTGTTTTTT. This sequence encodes CASSIGTYTGELFF.